The 17 T cell receptor beta chains listed next were all sequenced from one sample in a study of T cell responses to AZD1222 COVID-19 vaccine. Assay used: immunoSEQ multiplex PCR; TCRdb lists only in-frame clones, some missing. The sample lists roughly 130,000 clones, roughly 94% occurring once. Sequences were derived from peripheral blood, sampled on day 0 of AZD1222 vaccination. These receptor sequences come from an adult in good health.

The genes are TRBV13 and TRBJ1-5; no clear D gene. The germline CDR1 and CDR2 sequences are PRHDT and FYEKMQ (reference sequence). The CDR3 spans 14 residues. The V and J ends lost 3 bases and 0 bases respectively, with 6 bases between them. The CDR3 sequence: CASSFGPSNQPQHF. CDR3 nucleotides: TGTGCCAGCAGCTTCGGACCTAGCAATCAGCCCCAGCATTTT.

The chain combines TRBV24-1 with TRBJ2-1; 7 nucleotides agree with TRBD2. V lost 5 bases to trimming and J lost 5 bases; unmatched junction nucleotides: 8. Germline-derived CDR1 and CDR2 are KGHDR and SFDVKD. CDR3 length: 15 amino acids. The CDR3 DNA reads as TGTGCCACCAGTGTTGGGAGGGCTTTCGACAATGAGCAGTTCTTC. It specifies CATSVGRAFDNEQFF.

The rearrangement joins TRBV7-8 to TRBJ1-5; D perhaps matches TRBD1 (5 bases). The CDR3 has 17 residues. Germline CDR1 SGHVS, CDR2 FQNEAQ. V was pared by 5 bases and J by 1 base, with 18 bases between. The DNA for the CDR3 is TGTGCCAGCAGCACCATCCCAAGGGGCTGGAGCAATCAGCCCCAGCATTTT. Amino acid sequence: CASSTIPRGWSNQPQHF.

The V call is TRBV29-1, the J call TRBJ1-2, with a tentative D call TRBD1 (6 bases). The V gene's germline CDR1 is SQVTM and CDR2 ANQGSEA. The CDR3 is 13 residues long. V was cut by 7 bases and J by 5 bases, with 17 bases left in between. For the CDR3, the DNA is TGCAGCGCCGGAACGTCAGGGGCTTATGGCTACACCTTC. This sequence encodes CSAGTSGAYGYTF.

This chain uses TRBV6-2 or TRBV6-3 with TRBJ1-2; D perhaps matches TRBD1 (6 bases). The V end lost 5 bases, the J end lost 4 bases, and 14 bases lay between the germline ends. Germline-derived CDR1 and CDR2 are MNHEY and SVGEGT. This CDR3 contains 14 residues. CDR3 sequence (DNA): TGTGCCAGCAGTCAGGCGGGGGACACCTATGGCTACACCTTC. Protein product: CASSQAGDTYGYTF.

The chain joins TRBV7-2 to TRBJ2-3; perhaps TRBD2 as D (7 bases). Trimming stripped 5 bases from V and 7 bases from J, with 19 bases between. CDR3 length: 15 residues. In germline, CDR1 is SGHTA, CDR2 FQGNSA. CDR3 loop: CASSKGGEPTYTQYF. The CDR3 nucleotides are TGTGCCAGCAGCAAAGGGGGGGAGCCCACTTATACGCAGTATTTT.

The V call is TRBV19, the J call TRBJ1-5, with TRBD1 matching over 7 bases. The CDR3 totals 18 residues. V lost 5 bases to trimming and J lost 0 bases; unmatched junction nucleotides: 13. Germline loops: CDR1 LNHDA, CDR2 SQIVND (reference sequence). CDR3 nucleotide sequence: TGTGCCAGTAGTCCTTTCCAGGAGGACAGGTATAGCAATCAGCCCCAGCATTTT. This translates into CASSPFQEDRYSNQPQHF.

This clone is a singleton in its sample. V and J are TRBV5-4 and TRBJ1-4, with unresolved D. The CDR3 covers 13 residues. Germline CDR1 and CDR2: SGHNT and YYREEE (reference sequence). The V end was cut by 7 bases, the J end by 4 bases, with 11 bases between. CDR3 loop: CASSAGYNEKLFF. CDR3 DNA: TGTGCCAGCTCCGCAGGCTATAATGAAAAACTGTTTTTT.

This sequence joins TRBV10-3 and TRBJ2-7; D not resolved. The germline CDR1 and CDR2 sequences are ENHRY and SYGVKD. The CDR3 is 13 amino acids. Trimming took 2 bases from V and 4 from J, leaving 9 bases between them. CDR3 protein: CAISEQEMYEQYF. DNA for the CDR3: TGTGCCATCAGTGAGCAGGAGATGTACGAGCAGTACTTC.

The gene calls are TRBV3-1 (or the pseudogene TRBV3-2) and TRBJ1-1; D is unresolved. Between the trimmed V and J ends, which lost 0 bases and 3 bases, there was a span of 8 bases. CDR3 length equals 14 residues. Per the germline V gene, CDR1 is LGHDT and CDR2 is YNNKEL (reference sequence). The CDR3 spells CASSQEEGHTEAFF. CDR3 in DNA: TGTGCCAGCAGCCAAGAGGAAGGGCACACTGAAGCTTTCTTT.

The DNA of the CDR3 is TGTGCCAGCAGCTTCGGACAGGGGACCAAAAACATTCAGTACTTC. Encoded protein: CASSFGQGTKNIQYF. The chain carries TRBV7-3 and TRBJ2-4, with 9 nucleotides matching TRBD1. CDR1 SGHTA and CDR2 FQGTGA come from the germline V gene. V dropped 3 bases and J dropped 2; count of bases not matched to a gene: 2. The CDR3 spans 15 residues.

The CDR3 protein is CASRFGVNTEAFF. CDR3 in DNA: TGTGCCAGTCGTTTCGGGGTAAACACTGAAGCTTTCTTT. V is TRBV19 and J is TRBJ1-1; D is unclear. Germline assignment: CDR1 LNHDA and CDR2 SQIVND (reference sequence). The CDR3 is made up of 13 amino acids. The V end was cut by 8 bases, the J end by 2 bases, with 12 bases between.

The rearrangement joins TRBV29-1 to TRBJ2-1; perhaps TRBD2 as D (6 bases). The V end was cut by 5 bases, the J end by 12 bases, with 14 bases between. The germline gives CDR1 SQVTM, CDR2 ANQGSEA. This CDR3 comprises 11 residues. The CDR3 is CSVSEGLGQFF. The DNA for the CDR3 is TGCAGCGTTAGTGAGGGACTGGGGCAGTTCTTC.

This chain uses TRBV30 with TRBJ1-2, with TRBD1 identical over 10 bases. Germline CDR1 GTSNPN, CDR2 SVGIG (reference sequence). The CDR3 is 15 residues long. The V and J ends lost 0 bases and 4 bases, in that order; junction bases with no gene match: 5. This CDR3 reads CAWSVLRTGGYGYTF. The DNA for the CDR3 is TGTGCCTGGAGTGTACTAAGGACAGGGGGCTATGGCTACACCTTC. The complete variable domain, with remaining parts taken from reference TRBV30 and TRBJ1-2, reads SQTIHQWPATLVQPVGSPLSLECTVEGTSNPNLYWYRQAAGRGLQLLFYSVGIGQISSEVPQNLSASRPQDRQFILSSKKLLLSDSGFYLCAWSVLRTGGYGYTFGSGTRLTVV.

The chain recombines TRBV5-4 with TRBJ2-1, with 12 bases fitting TRBD2. This CDR3 has 15 amino acids. Germline V gene sequence: CDR1 SGHNT, CDR2 YYREEE (reference sequence). Germline trimming cut 4 bases from V and 6 bases from J; bases unmatched to any gene: 5. DNA for the CDR3: TGTGCCAGCAGCACCCTAGCGGGAGGGCTCAATGAGCAGTTCTTC. Protein product: CASSTLAGGLNEQFF.

V is TRBV7-3 and J is TRBJ2-3, with TRBD2 as a possible D gene (6 bases). CDR3 length equals 13 residues. With 5 bases removed from V and 6 bases from J, the gap between germline ends came to 12 bases. Germline CDR1 is SGHTA and CDR2 is FQGTGA. CDR3 in amino acids: CASSRPGLDTQYF. CDR3 sequence (DNA): TGTGCCAGCAGCCGACCGGGACTTGATACGCAGTATTTT.

This chain connects TRBV9 to TRBJ1-1; 10 nucleotides agree with TRBD1. V was clipped by 0 bases and J by 11 bases; unmatched bases: 4. This CDR3 is built from 13 residues. CDR1 SGDLS and CDR2 YYNGEE come from the germline V gene. Here the CDR3 reads CASSVGQGARAFF. DNA of the CDR3: TGTGCCAGCAGCGTAGGACAGGGGGCACGTGCTTTCTTT.